This T cell receptor beta chain appears in the sequencing data of a study of cytomegalovirus exposure and HLA in healthy donors. This clone was seen just once. The PCR made use of 60 Vbeta and 13 Jbeta primers. The authors' processing: Among the unique TCR beta chains that a later analysis counted, about 81 million in all, 9.5 million to 11 million were shared. Generated by immunoSEQ multiplex PCR, the TCRdb table keeps only in-frame clones and is missing some. The V and J calls and clone size were taken over from that table, and D and trimming were inferred from the DNA. The sample consists of 90,000 or so clones, 70% of them appearing once. The CDR3 totals 13 residues. Looked up from germline, CDR1 is MNHNY and CDR2 is SVGAGI (reference sequence).

The TCR was taken from a woman between 50 and 59 years old in good health and CMV-seropositive. The chain combines TRBV6-6 with TRBJ2-5; tentatively, D is TRBD2 (5 bases). The J call may be wrong; the DNA end is better matched by TRBJ2-7. The sample was PBMCs. The DNA for the CDR3 is TGTGCCAGCAGTAAGGGAGAAGCTACCGAGCAGTACTTC. Amino acids: CASSKGEATEQYF.